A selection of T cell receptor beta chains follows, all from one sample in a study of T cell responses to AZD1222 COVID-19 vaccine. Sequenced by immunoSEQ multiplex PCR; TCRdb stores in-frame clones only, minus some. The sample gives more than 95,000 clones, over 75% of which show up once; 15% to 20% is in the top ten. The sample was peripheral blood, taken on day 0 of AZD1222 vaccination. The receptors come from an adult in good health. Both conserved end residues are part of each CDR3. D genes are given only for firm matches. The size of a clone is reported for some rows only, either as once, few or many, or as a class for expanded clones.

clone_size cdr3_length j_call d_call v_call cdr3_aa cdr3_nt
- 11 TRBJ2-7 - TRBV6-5 CASRYSYEQYF TGTGCCAGCAGGTACTCCTACGAGCAGTACTTC
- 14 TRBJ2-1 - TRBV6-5 CASRPVAEQGEKFF TGTGCCAGCAGACCCGTCGCTGAACAGGGAGAAAAGTTCTTC
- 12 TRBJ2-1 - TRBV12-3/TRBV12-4 CASRQISNEQFF TGTGCCAGCAGACAAATATCCAATGAGCAGTTCTTC
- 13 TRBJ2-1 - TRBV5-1 CASRHPFGNEQFF TGCGCCAGTCGGCATCCATTCGGGAATGAGCAGTTCTTC
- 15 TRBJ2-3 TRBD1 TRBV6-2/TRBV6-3 CASSYSSGTGDTQYF TGTGCCAGCAGTTACTCGAGTGGGACAGGAGATACGCAGTATTTT
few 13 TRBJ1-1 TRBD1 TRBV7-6 CASSMGQGAYAFF TGTGCCAGCAGCATGGGACAGGGGGCTTATGCTTTCTTT
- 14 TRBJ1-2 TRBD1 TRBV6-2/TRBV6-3 CASSFGQGRYGYTF TGTGCCAGCAGTTTCGGACAGGGTCGGTATGGCTACACCTTC
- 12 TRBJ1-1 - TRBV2 CASSRGDTEAFF TGTGCCAGCAGCCGAGGCGACACTGAAGCTTTCTTT
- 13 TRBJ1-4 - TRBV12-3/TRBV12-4 CASKRGAGEKLFF TGTGCCAGCAAACGGGGAGCTGGGGAAAAACTGTTTTTT
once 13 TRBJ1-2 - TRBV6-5 CASSYKGLYGYTF TGTGCCAGCAGTTACAAGGGGTTATATGGCTACACCTTC
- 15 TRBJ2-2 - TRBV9 CASSADLSYTGELFF TGTGCCAGCAGCGCTGACCTTAGCTACACCGGGGAGCTGTTTTTT
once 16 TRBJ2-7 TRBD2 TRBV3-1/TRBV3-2 CASSQDWTSGGYEQYF TGTGCCAGCAGCCAAGATTGGACTAGCGGGGGGTACGAGCAGTACTTC
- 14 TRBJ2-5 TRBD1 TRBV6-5 CASSPDRGRETQYF TGTGCCAGCAGCCCCGACAGGGGGCGTGAGACCCAGTACTTC
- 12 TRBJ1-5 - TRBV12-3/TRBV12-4 CASTSGWQPQHF TGTGCCAGCACCTCGGGGTGGCAGCCCCAGCATTTT
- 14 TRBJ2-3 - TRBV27 CASSISPGSDTQYF TGTGCCAGCAGTATCAGCCCCGGCTCAGATACGCAGTATTTT
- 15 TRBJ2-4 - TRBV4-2 CASSQEYDRKGIQYF TGTGCCAGCAGCCAAGAGTACGACAGAAAAGGCATTCAGTACTTC
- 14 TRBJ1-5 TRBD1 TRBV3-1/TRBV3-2 CASSSTGGGQPQHF TGTGCCAGCAGCAGCACAGGGGGCGGTCAGCCCCAGCATTTT
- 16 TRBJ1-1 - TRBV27 CASSPHLPSQNPEAFF TGTGCCAGCAGTCCCCATTTGCCGTCCCAAAACCCTGAAGCTTTCTTT
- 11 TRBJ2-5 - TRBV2 CASSPKETQYF TGTGCCAGCAGCCCGAAAGAGACCCAGTACTTC
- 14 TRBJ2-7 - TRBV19 CASSIAGKDYEQYF TGTGCCAGTAGTATAGCAGGGAAGGACTACGAGCAGTACTTC
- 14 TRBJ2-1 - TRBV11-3 CASSLTGSSNEQFF TGTGCCAGCAGCTTGACAGGTTCTTCGAATGAGCAGTTCTTC
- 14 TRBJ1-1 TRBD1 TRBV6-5 CASHRTGQNTEAFF TGTGCCAGCCACCGGACAGGGCAAAACACTGAAGCTTTCTTT
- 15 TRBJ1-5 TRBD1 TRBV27 CASSLGGQGGQPQHF TGTGCCAGCAGTTTGGGAGGACAGGGCGGCCAGCCCCAGCATTTT
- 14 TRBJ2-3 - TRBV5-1 CASREGQITDTQYF TGCGCCAGCAGGGAGGGACAGATCACAGATACGCAGTATTTT
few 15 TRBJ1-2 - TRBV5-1 CASSPGWGGNYGYTF TGCGCCAGCAGCCCGGGTTGGGGAGGTAACTATGGCTACACCTTC
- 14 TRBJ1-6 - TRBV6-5 CASSYAGLYSPLHF TGTGCCAGCAGTTACGCAGGGTTGTATTCACCCCTCCACTTT